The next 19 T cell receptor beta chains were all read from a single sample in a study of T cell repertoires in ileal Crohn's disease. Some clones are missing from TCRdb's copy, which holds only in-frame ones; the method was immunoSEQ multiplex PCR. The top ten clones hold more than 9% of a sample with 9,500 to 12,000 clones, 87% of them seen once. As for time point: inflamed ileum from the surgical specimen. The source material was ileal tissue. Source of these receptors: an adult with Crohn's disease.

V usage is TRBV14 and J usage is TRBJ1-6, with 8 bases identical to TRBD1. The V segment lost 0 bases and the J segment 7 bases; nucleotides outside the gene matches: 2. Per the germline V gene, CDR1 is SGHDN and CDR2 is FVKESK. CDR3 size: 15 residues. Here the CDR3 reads CASSQEGQGNSPLHF. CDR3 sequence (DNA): TGTGCCAGCAGCCAAGAAGGACAGGGAAATTCACCCCTCCACTTT.

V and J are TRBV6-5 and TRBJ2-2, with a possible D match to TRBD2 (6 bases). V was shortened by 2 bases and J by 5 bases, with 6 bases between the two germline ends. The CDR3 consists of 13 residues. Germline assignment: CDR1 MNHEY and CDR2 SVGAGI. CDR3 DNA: TGTGCCAGCAGTTACGCGGGGACCGGGGAGCTGTTTTTT. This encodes CASSYAGTGELFF.

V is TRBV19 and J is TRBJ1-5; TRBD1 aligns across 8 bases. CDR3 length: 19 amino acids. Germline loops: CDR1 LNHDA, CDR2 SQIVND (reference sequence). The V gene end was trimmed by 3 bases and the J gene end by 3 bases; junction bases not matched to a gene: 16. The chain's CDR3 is CASSIGTGLLGANNQPQHF. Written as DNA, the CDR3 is TGTGCCAGTAGTATCGGGACAGGTTTATTGGGCGCTAACAATCAGCCCCAGCATTTT.

The CDR3 DNA reads TGTGCCAGCAGCTTAAAGAGAGGCACTGAAGCTTTCTTT. Translated: CASSLKRGTEAFF. The chain combines TRBV7-2 with TRBJ1-1; D unclear. The CDR3 covers 13 residues. Trimming took off 2 bases at V and 4 bases at J, with 8 bases between the two ends. CDR1 is SGHTA and CDR2 is FQGNSA in the germline V gene. The full variable domain, with the rest looked up from reference TRBV7-2 and TRBJ1-1, is GAGVSQSPSNKVTEKGKDVELRCDPISGHTALYWYRQSLGQGLEFLIYFQGNSAPDKSGLPSDRFSAERTGGSVSTLTIQRTQQEDSAVYLCASSLKRGTEAFFGQGTRLTVV.

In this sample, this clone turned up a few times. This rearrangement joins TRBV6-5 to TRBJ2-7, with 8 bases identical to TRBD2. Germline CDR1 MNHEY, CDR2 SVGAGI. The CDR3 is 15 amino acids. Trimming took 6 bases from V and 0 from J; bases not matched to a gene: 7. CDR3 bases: TGTGCCAGCAGACCCAGCGGGGGCACCTCCTACGAGCAGTACTTC. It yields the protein CASRPSGGTSYEQYF.

CDR3 sequence: CATYRGDTPQHF. The DNA of the CDR3 is TGTGCCACGTACAGGGGAGATACGCCCCAGCATTTT. This chain connects TRBV19 to TRBJ1-5; 7 nucleotides match TRBD1. Per germline, CDR1 LNHDA and CDR2 SQIVND (reference sequence). Trimming at V came to 10 bases and at J to 9 bases, leaving 9 bases not matched to a gene. This CDR3 is 12 amino acids long.

The CDR3 bases are TGCGCCAGCAGCTCCCGAGGGGACGGCACTGAAGCTTTCTTT. Encoded protein: CASSSRGDGTEAFF. This rearrangement joins TRBV5-1 to TRBJ1-1; D possibly corresponds to TRBD1 (5 bases). V was cut by 3 bases and J by 4 bases, with 13 bases left in between. CDR1 is SGHRS and CDR2 is YFSETQ in the germline V gene. This CDR3 contains 14 residues.

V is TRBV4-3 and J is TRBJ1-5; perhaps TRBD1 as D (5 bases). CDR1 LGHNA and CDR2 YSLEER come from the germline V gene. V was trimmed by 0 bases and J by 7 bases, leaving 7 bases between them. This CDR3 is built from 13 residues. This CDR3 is CASSQDRDQPQHF. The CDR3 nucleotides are TGCGCCAGCAGCCAAGATAGGGACCAGCCCCAGCATTTT.

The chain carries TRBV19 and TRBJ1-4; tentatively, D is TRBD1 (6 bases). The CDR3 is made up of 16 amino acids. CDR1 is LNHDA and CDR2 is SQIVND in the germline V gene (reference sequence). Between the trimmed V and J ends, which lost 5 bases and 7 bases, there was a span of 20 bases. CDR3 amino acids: CASSPWEGGLSEKLFF. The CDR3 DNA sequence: TGTGCCAGTAGTCCTTGGGAGGGGGGTCTGAGTGAAAAACTGTTTTTT.

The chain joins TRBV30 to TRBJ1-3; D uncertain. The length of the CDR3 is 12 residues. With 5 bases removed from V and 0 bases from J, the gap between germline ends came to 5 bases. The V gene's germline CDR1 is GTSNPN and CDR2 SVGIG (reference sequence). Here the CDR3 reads CAWERSGNTIYF. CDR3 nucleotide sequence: TGTGCCTGGGAACGCTCTGGAAACACCATATATTTT.

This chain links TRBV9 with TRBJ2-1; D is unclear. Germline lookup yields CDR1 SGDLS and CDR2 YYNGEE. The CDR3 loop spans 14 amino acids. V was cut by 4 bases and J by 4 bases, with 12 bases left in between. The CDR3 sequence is CASSPTVSYNEQFF. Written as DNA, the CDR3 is TGTGCCAGCAGCCCCACGGTGTCGTACAATGAGCAGTTCTTC.

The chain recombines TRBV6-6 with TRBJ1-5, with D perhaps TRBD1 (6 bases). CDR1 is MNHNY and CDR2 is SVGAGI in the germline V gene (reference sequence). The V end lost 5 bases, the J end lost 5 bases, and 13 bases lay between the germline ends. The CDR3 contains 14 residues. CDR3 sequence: CASSPGTFDQPQHF. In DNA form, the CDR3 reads TGTGCCAGCAGTCCCGGGACATTTGATCAGCCCCAGCATTTT.

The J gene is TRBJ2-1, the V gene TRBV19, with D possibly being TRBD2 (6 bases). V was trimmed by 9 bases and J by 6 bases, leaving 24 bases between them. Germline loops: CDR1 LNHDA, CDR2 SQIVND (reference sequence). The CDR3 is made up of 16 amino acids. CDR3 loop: CASSVPWGGGTNEQFF. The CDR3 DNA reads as TGTGCCAGCAGTGTCCCATGGGGTGGAGGGACCAATGAGCAGTTCTTC.

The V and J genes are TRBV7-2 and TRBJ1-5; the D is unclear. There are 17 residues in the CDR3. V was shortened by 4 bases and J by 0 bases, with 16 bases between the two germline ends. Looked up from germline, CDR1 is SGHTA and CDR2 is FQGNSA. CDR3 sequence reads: CASSYRAEPYSNQPQHF. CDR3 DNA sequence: TGTGCCAGCAGCTACCGGGCAGAACCGTATAGCAATCAGCCCCAGCATTTT. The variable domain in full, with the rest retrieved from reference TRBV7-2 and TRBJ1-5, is GAGVSQSPSNKVTEKGKDVELRCDPISGHTALYWYRQSLGQGLEFLIYFQGNSAPDKSGLPSDRFSAERTGGSVSTLTIQRTQQEDSAVYLCASSYRAEPYSNQPQHFGDGTRLSIL.

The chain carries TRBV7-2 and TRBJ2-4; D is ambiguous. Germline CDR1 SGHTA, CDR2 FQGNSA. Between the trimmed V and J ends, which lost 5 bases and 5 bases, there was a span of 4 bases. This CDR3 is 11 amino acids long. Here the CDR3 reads CASSVENIQYF. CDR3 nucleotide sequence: TGTGCCAGCAGCGTCGAAAACATTCAGTACTTC.

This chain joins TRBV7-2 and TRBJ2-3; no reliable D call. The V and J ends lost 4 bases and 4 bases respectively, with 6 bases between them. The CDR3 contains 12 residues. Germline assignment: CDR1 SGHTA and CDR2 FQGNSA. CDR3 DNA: TGTGCCAGCAGCTCAGCATCAGATACGCAGTATTTT. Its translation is CASSSASDTQYF.

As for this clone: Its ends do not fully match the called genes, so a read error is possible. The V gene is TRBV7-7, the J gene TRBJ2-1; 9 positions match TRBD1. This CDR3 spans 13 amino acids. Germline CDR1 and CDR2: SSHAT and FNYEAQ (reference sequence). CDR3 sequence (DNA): TGTGCTAGCAGCTCGGACAGGGGCGGGGAGCAGTTCTTC. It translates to CASSSDRGGEQFF.

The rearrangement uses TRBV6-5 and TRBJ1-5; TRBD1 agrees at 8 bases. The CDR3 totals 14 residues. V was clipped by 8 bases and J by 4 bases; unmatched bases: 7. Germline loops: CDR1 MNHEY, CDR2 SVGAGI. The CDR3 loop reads CASGVTGANQPQHF. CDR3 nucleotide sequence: TGTGCCAGCGGAGTGACAGGGGCTAATCAGCCCCAGCATTTT.

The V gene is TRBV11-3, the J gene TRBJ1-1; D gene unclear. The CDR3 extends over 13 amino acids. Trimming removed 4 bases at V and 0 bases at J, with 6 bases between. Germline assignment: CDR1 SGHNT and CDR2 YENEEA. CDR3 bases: TGTGCCAGCAGCTCTATACTGAACACTGAAGCTTTCTTT. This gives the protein CASSSILNTEAFF.